This T cell receptor beta chain was identified during a study of cytomegalovirus exposure and HLA in healthy donors. Study information: About 80 million unique TCRs from HLA-typed donors were held in an early data release.

Use of 60 Vbeta and 13 Jbeta primers characterized the PCR. Clones were read by immunoSEQ multiplex PCR, and TCRdb kept only the in-frame ones, dropping some. The sample includes under 150,000 clones, approximately 80% of them seen just once. V shed 1 base and J shed 8 bases, with 6 bases lying between them. The germline V gene encodes CDR1 SGHTA and CDR2 FQGTGA. The CDR3 has 13 amino acids. Sequencing used PBMCs. This sequence joins TRBV7-3 and TRBJ1-6, with no clear D. This clonotype was obtained from a man between 18 and 29 years old in good health and CMV-seronegative. In DNA, the CDR3 is TGTGCCAGCAGCTTAATCCCTGATTCACCCCTCCACTTT. Amino acids: CASSLIPDSPLHF. The variable domain in full, completed from reference TRBV7-3 and TRBJ1-6, reads GAGVSQTPSNKVTEKGKYVELRCDPISGHTALYWYRQSLGQGPEFLIYFQGTGAADDSGLPNDRFFAVRPEGSVSTLKIQRTERGDSAVYLCASSLIPDSPLHFGNGTRLTVT.